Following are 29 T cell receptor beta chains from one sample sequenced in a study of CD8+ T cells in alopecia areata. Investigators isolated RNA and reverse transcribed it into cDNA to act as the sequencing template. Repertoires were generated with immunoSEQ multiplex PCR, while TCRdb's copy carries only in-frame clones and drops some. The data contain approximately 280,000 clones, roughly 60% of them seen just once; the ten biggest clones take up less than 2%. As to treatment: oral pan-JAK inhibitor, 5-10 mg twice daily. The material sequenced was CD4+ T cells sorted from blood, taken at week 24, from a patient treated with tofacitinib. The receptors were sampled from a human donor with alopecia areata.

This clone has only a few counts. CDR3 sequence (DNA): TGTGCCAGCAGCCGTTCGGATAGGGAGCAGTTCTTC. It is translated as CASSRSDREQFF. The V gene is TRBV7-2, the J gene TRBJ2-1, with D hard to call. Per germline, CDR1 SGHTA and CDR2 FQGNSA. This CDR3 contains 12 residues. V was pared by 5 bases and J by 10 bases, with 12 bases between.

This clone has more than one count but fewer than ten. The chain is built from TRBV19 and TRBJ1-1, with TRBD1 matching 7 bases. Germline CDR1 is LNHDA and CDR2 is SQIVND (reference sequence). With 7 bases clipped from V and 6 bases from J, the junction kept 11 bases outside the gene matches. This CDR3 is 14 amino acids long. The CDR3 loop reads CASTYRGQSPEAFF. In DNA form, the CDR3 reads TGTGCCAGTACTTACCGGGGACAGTCACCTGAAGCTTTCTTT.

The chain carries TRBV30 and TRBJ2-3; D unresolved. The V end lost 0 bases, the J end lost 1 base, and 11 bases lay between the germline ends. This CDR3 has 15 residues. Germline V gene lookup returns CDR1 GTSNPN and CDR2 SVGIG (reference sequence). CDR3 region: CAWSVQAPGTDTQYF. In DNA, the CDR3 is TGTGCCTGGAGTGTACAAGCTCCGGGCACAGATACGCAGTATTTT.

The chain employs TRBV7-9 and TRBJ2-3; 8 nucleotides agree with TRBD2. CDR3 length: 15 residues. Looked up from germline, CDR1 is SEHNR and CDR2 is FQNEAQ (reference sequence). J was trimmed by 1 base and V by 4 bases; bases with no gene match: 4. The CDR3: CASSSGLARTDTQYF. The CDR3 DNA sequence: TGTGCCAGCAGCTCCGGACTAGCACGCACAGATACGCAGTATTTT.

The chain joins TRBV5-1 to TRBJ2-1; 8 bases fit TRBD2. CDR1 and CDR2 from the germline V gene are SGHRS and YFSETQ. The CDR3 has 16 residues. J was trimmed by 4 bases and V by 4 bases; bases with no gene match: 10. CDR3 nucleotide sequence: TGCGCCAGCAGCCGAGACCCGGGGGGGAAATACAATGAGCAGTTCTTC. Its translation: CASSRDPGGKYNEQFF.

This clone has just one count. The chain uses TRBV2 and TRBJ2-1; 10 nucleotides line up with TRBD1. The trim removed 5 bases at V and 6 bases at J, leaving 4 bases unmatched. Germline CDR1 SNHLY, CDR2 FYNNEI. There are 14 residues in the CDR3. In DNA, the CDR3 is TGTGCCAGCAGTCCCGACAGGGGGCCCAATGAGCAGTTCTTC. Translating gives CASSPDRGPNEQFF.

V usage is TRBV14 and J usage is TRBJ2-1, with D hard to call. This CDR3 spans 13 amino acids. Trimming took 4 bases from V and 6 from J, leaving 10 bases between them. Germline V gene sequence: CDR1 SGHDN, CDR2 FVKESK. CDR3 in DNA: TGTGCCAGCAGCCTGTTGTTCGGCAATGAGCAGTTCTTC. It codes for CASSLLFGNEQFF.

This CDR3 reads CAWSLTERAFF. CDR3 sequence (DNA): TGTGCCTGGAGTCTAACAGAGAGAGCTTTCTTT. V usage is TRBV30 and J usage is TRBJ1-1; D is undetermined. Germline CDR1 reads GTSNPN; CDR2 reads SVGIG (reference sequence). Trimming removed 2 bases from V and 10 bases from J, with 11 bases in between. The CDR3 is made up of 11 amino acids.

The CDR3 DNA follows: TGTGCCTGGAGTGTACGTGTCAGGCTTCGAGGGGACACTGAAGCTTTCTTT. Protein sequence: CAWSVRVRLRGDTEAFF. The chain uses TRBV30 and TRBJ1-1; possible D gene TRBD1, 5 bases. The germline CDR1 and CDR2 sequences are GTSNPN and SVGIG (reference sequence). Trimming took 0 bases from V and 3 from J, leaving 20 bases between them. The CDR3 has 17 amino acids.

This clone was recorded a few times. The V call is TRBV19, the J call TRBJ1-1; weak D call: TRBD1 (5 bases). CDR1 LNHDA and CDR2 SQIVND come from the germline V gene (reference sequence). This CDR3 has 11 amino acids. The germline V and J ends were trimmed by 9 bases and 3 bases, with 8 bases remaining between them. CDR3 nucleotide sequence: TGTGCCAGCAGGGAGGACACTGAAGCTTTCTTT. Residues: CASREDTEAFF. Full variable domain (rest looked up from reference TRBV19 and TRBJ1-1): DGGITQSPKYLFRKEGQNVTLSCEQNLNHDAMYWYRQDPGQGLRLIYYSQIVNDFQKGDIAEGYSVSREKKESFPLTVTSAQKNPTAFYLCASREDTEAFFGQGTRLTVV.

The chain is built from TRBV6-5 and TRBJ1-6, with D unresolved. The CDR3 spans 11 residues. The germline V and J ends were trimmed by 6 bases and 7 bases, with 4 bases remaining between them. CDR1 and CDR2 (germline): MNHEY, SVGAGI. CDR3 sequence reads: CASRGNSPLHF. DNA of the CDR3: TGTGCCAGCAGAGGGAATTCACCCCTCCACTTT.

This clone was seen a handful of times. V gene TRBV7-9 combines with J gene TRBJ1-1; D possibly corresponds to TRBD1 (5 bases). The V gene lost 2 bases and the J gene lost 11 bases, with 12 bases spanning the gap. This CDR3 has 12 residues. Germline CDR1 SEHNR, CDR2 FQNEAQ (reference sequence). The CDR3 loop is CASSLSGGSAFF. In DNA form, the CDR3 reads TGTGCCAGCAGCTTATCGGGGGGATCGGCTTTCTTT.

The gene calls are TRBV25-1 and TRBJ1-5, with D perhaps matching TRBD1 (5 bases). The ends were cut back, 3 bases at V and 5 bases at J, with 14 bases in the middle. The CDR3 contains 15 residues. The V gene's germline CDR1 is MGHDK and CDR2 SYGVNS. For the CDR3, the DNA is TGTGCCAGCAGTGAGGCAGGGAAAGTAGATCAGCCCCAGCATTTT. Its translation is CASSEAGKVDQPQHF.

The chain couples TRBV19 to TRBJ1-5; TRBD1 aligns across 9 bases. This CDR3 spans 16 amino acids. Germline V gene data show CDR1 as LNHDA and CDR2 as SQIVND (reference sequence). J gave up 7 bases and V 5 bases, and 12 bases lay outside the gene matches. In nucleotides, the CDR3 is TGTGCCAGTAGTCCCCTCGGGGACAGGGTCGGGCAGCCCCAGCATTTT. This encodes CASSPLGDRVGQPQHF.

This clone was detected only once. The CDR3 reads CASSRDRGRGYTF. CDR3 DNA: TGTGCCAGCAGTCGTGACAGGGGGCGAGGCTACACCTTC. The genes are TRBV6-5 and TRBJ1-2; 10 bases match TRBD1. The germline V gene encodes CDR1 MNHEY and CDR2 SVGAGI. This CDR3 is built from 13 residues. V lost 5 bases, J lost 8 bases, and 5 bases stayed unmatched.

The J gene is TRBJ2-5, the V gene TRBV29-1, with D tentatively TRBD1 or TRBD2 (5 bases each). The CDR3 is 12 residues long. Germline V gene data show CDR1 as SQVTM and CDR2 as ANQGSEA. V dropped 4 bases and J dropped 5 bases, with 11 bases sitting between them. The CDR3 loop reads CSVGVGPETQYF. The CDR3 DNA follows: TGCAGCGTTGGGGTGGGACCCGAGACCCAGTACTTC.

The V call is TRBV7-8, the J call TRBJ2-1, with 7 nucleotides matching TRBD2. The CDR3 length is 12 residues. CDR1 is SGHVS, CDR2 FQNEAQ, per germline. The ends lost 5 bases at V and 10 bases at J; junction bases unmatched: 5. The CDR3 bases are TGTGCCAGCAGCCCATTTAGCGGGGAGCAGTTCTTC. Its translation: CASSPFSGEQFF. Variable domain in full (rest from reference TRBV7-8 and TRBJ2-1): GAGVSQSPRYKVAKRGQDVALRCDPISGHVSLFWYQQALGQGPEFLTYFQNEAQLDKSGLPSDRFFAERPEGSVSTLKIQRTQQEDSAVYLCASSPFSGEQFFGPGTRLTVL.

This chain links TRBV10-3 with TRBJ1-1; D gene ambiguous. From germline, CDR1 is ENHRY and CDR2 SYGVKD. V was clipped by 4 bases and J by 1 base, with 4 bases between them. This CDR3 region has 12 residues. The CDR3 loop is CAISGGNTEAFF. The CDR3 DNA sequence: TGTGCCATCAGTGGAGGGAACACTGAAGCTTTCTTT.

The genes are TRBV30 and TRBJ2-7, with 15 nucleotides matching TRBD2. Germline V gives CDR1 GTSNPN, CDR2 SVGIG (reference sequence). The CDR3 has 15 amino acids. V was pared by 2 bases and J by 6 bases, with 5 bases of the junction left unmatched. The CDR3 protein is CAWSWTSGGAGEQYF. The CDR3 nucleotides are TGTGCCTGGAGTTGGACTAGCGGGGGGGCCGGCGAGCAGTACTTC.

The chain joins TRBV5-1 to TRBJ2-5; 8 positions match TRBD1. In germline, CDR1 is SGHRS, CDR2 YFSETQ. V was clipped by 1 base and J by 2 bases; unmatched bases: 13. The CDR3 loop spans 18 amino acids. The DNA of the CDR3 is TGCGCCAGCAGCTTGCTGCAGGGGGCGGGGTCGGGACAAGAGACCCAGTACTTC. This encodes CASSLLQGAGSGQETQYF.

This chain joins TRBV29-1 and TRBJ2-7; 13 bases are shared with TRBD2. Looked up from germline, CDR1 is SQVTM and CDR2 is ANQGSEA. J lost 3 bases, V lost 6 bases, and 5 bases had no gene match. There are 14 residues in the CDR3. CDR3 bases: TGCAGCGTGCTACTAGCGGGGGGGCTCTACGAGCAGTACTTC. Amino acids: CSVLLAGGLYEQYF.

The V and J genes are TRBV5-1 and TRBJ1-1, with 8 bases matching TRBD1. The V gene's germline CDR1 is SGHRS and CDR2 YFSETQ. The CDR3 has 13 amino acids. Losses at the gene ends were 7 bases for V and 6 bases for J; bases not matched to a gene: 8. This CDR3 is CASFRTGTAEAFF. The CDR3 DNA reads TGCGCCAGCTTCAGGACAGGGACGGCTGAAGCTTTCTTT.

CDR3 protein: CAWRETSGANVLTF. The CDR3 DNA reads TGTGCCTGGCGAGAGACCTCTGGGGCCAACGTCCTGACTTTC. This chain connects TRBV30 to TRBJ2-6; D ambiguous. The ends were cut back, 5 bases at V and 0 bases at J, with 8 bases in the middle. This CDR3 is 14 amino acids long. The V gene's germline CDR1 is GTSNPN and CDR2 SVGIG (reference sequence). Complete variable domain (other parts from reference TRBV30 and TRBJ2-6): SQTIHQWPATLVQPVGSPLSLECTVEGTSNPNLYWYRQAAGRGLQLLFYSVGIGQISSEVPQNLSASRPQDRQFILSSKKLLLSDSGFYLCAWRETSGANVLTFGAGSRLTVL.

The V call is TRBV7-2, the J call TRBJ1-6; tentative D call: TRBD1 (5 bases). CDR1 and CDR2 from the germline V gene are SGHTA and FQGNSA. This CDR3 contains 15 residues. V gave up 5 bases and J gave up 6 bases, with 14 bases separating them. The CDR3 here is CASSPRTSPNSPLHF. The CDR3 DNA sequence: TGTGCCAGCAGCCCGAGGACATCTCCTAATTCACCCCTCCACTTT.

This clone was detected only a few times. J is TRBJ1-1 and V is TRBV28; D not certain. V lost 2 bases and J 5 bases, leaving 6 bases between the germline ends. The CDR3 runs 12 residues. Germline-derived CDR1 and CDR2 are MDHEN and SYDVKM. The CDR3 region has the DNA TGTGCCAGCAGTTTACCAGAAACTGAAGCTTTCTTT. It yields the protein CASSLPETEAFF.

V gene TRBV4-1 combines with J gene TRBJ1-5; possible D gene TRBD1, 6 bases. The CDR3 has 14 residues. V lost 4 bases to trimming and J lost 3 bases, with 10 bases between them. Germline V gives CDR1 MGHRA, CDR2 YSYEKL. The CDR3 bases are TGCGCCAGCAGCCCCGGACAGTACAATCAGCCCCAGCATTTT. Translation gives CASSPGQYNQPQHF.

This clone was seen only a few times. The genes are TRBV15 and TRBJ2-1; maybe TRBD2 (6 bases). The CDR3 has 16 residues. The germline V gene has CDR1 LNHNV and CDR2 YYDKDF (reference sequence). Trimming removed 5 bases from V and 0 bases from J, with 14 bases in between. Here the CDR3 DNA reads TGTGCCACCAGCTCCCGAGGAGGGGACTCCTACAATGAGCAGTTCTTC. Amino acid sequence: CATSSRGGDSYNEQFF.

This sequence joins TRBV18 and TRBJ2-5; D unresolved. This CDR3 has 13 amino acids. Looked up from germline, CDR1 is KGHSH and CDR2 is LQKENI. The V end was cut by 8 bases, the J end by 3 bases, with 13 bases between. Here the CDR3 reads CASTPQTKETQYF. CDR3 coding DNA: TGTGCCAGCACGCCACAGACCAAAGAGACCCAGTACTTC.

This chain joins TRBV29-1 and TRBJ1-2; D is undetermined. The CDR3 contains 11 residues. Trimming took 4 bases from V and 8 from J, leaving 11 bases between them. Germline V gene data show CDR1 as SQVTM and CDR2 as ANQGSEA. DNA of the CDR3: TGCAGCGTTGGGGGAGGTGGCGGCTACACCTTC. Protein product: CSVGGGGGYTF.